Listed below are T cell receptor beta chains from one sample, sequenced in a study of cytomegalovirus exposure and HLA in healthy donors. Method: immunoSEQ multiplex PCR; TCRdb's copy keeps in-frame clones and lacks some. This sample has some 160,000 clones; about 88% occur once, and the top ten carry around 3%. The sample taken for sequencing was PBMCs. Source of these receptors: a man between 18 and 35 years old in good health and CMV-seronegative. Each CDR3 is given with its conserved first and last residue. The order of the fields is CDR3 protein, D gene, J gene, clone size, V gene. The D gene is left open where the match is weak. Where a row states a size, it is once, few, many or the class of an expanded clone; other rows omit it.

CASSQRAGSSYNEQFF TRBD2 TRBJ2-1 . TRBV4-2
CASSQVLAGRPNTGELFF TRBD2 TRBJ2-2 . TRBV4-1
CASSLSLAGNQPQHF . TRBJ1-5 . TRBV7-6
CASTPYPNTGELFF . TRBJ2-2 . TRBV27
CASGDRYNEQFF TRBD1 TRBJ2-1 . TRBV6-1
CASSLGLAGGFDRYEQYF TRBD2 TRBJ2-7 . TRBV11-2
CASSQGAGGIYEQYF TRBD1 TRBJ2-7 . TRBV4-1
CASSLATDNYGYTF . TRBJ1-2 . TRBV18
CASGTGGTYEQYF TRBD1 TRBJ2-7 . TRBV10-1
CASSPGLAGGSDEQFF TRBD2 TRBJ2-1 once TRBV28
CASSQEPIAGDYNEQFF TRBD2 TRBJ2-1 . TRBV4-2
CASSSVDPLVGGEKLFF . TRBJ1-4 . TRBV5-4
CSVEGDRGENGYTF TRBD1 TRBJ1-2 few TRBV29-1
CASSLAGTERSGANVLTF TRBD1 TRBJ2-6 . TRBV7-6
CASSLFRGRTGELFF . TRBJ2-2 . TRBV7-9
CASSLRFPGNYGYTF . TRBJ1-2 . TRBV27
CASSLGTVEAFF TRBD1 TRBJ1-1 . TRBV14
CASSPPLDLASYNEQFF . TRBJ2-1 . TRBV18
CAWSVRVFDNEQFF . TRBJ2-1 . TRBV30
CASSETEYQPQHF . TRBJ1-5 . TRBV2
CASSPPGQGHEQYF TRBD1 TRBJ2-7 . TRBV7-2
CASSQAGLDQPQHF . TRBJ1-5 . TRBV4-1
CASSEGAGSNQPQHF . TRBJ1-5 . TRBV10-2
CASSQTGSGNTIYF . TRBJ1-3 . TRBV14
CASSLGFLEGQNQETQYF . TRBJ2-5 . TRBV5-1
CASSETHRATNEKLFF . TRBJ1-4 once TRBV25-1
CASSRSTSGLYNEQFF TRBD2 TRBJ2-1 . TRBV4-1
CASSVEGLGQGKGGYTF . TRBJ1-2 . TRBV9
CSVVRDTTHGYTF . TRBJ1-2 . TRBV29-1
CATSPRDIWWTEAFF . TRBJ1-1 . TRBV15
CASSFQGWNGYTF . TRBJ1-2 . TRBV5-6